The rows below give T cell receptor beta chains drawn from one sample of a study of blood T cell repertoires in COVID-19. Clones were read by immunoSEQ multiplex PCR, and TCRdb kept only the in-frame ones, dropping some. The sample contains around 130,000 clones, less than 90% of which appear only once. Material for sequencing was PBMCs or T cells enriched from blood (not recorded which). These receptors originate from a man aged 30 to 39 who had recovered from COVID-19. Both conserved end residues are part of each CDR3. The order of the fields is D gene, J gene, V gene, clone size, CDR3 protein, CDR3 DNA. The D gene is left open where the match is weak. Clone size appears in some rows only: once, few, many, or a class for an expanded clone.

D: TRBD2; J: TRBJ2-1; V: TRBV5-1; size: NA; CDR3: CASSWTSGNPYNEQFF; DNA: TGCGCCAGCAGCTGGACTAGCGGGAACCCCTACAATGAGCAGTTCTTC
D: NA; J: TRBJ1-6; V: TRBV5-6; size: NA; CDR3: CASSFAPAGTRKLHF; DNA: TGTGCCAGCAGCTTCGCCCCGGCCGGGACACGCAAACTCCACTTT
D: NA; J: TRBJ2-7; V: TRBV5-1; size: NA; CDR3: CASSATSYLFGQYF; DNA: TGCGCCAGCAGCGCAACTAGTTATCTCTTCGGGCAGTACTTC
D: NA; J: TRBJ2-3; V: TRBV11-3; size: once; CDR3: CASSLTSSTDTQYF; DNA: TGTGCCAGCAGCTTAACTAGCAGCACAGATACGCAGTATTTT
D: TRBD2; J: TRBJ2-3; V: TRBV7-3; size: NA; CDR3: CASSRDYSDTQYF; DNA: TGTGCCAGCAGCAGGGACTACTCAGATACGCAGTATTTT
D: TRBD1; J: TRBJ1-5; V: TRBV6-5; size: NA; CDR3: CASSYGGTGGEFPQHF; DNA: TGTGCCAGCAGTTACGGAGGCACAGGGGGCGAATTTCCCCAGCATTTT
D: NA; J: TRBJ2-1; V: TRBV5-3; size: NA; CDR3: CVRSFYTEDSRGYNEQFF; DNA: TGTGTCAGAAGCTTTTACACGGAGGACTCGCGGGGATACAATGAGCAGTTCTTC
D: NA; J: TRBJ2-3; V: TRBV24-1; size: NA; CDR3: CATSDASDTQYF; DNA: TGTGCCACCAGTGATGCGAGCGATACGCAGTATTTT
D: NA; J: TRBJ2-3; V: TRBV2; size: NA; CDR3: CASSEALGLTDTQYF; DNA: TGTGCCAGCAGTGAAGCGCTAGGCCTCACAGATACGCAGTATTTT
D: TRBD1; J: TRBJ2-5; V: TRBV5-6; size: NA; CDR3: CASSLVQGAEETQYF; DNA: TGTGCCAGCAGCTTGGTTCAGGGGGCTGAAGAGACCCAGTACTTC
D: TRBD1; J: TRBJ1-5; V: TRBV27; size: NA; CDR3: CASSTTGTGNNQPQHF; DNA: TGTGCCAGCAGTACTACCGGGACAGGGAACAATCAGCCCCAGCATTTT
D: TRBD1; J: TRBJ1-4; V: TRBV11-2; size: NA; CDR3: CASSMDRGRWHANEKLFF; DNA: TGTGCCAGCAGCATGGACAGGGGTCGATGGCATGCTAATGAAAAACTGTTTTTT
D: NA; J: TRBJ2-2; V: TRBV5-4; size: few; CDR3: CASSLDSNTGELFF; DNA: TGTGCCAGCAGCTTGGACTCGAACACCGGGGAGCTGTTTTTT
D: NA; J: TRBJ1-6; V: TRBV7-9; size: few; CDR3: CASTLDNSPLHF; DNA: TGTGCCAGCACCCTCGATAATTCACCCCTCCACTTT
D: TRBD2; J: TRBJ2-3; V: TRBV15; size: NA; CDR3: CATSRGLAPTDTQYF; DNA: TGTGCCACCAGCAGGGGACTAGCTCCCACAGATACGCAGTATTTT
D: TRBD1; J: TRBJ2-1; V: TRBV9; size: NA; CDR3: CASSPRQGPFSSYNEQFF; DNA: TGTGCCAGCAGCCCCCGACAGGGGCCTTTTAGCTCCTACAATGAGCAGTTCTTC
D: TRBD1; J: TRBJ1-2; V: TRBV6-5; size: NA; CDR3: CASSSARQGRNGYTF; DNA: TGTGCCAGCAGTTCCGCCAGACAGGGAAGGAATGGCTACACCTTC
D: NA; J: TRBJ2-1; V: TRBV3-1/TRBV3-2; size: NA; CDR3: CASSQGTSSNEQFF; DNA: TGTGCCAGCAGCCAAGGAACTAGCAGCAATGAGCAGTTCTTC
D: NA; J: TRBJ2-5; V: TRBV18; size: NA; CDR3: CASSPTDETQYF; DNA: TGTGCCAGCTCACCAACTGATGAGACCCAGTACTTC
D: NA; J: TRBJ2-5; V: TRBV7-9; size: NA; CDR3: CASSLAQGRETQYF; DNA: TGTGCCAGCAGCTTAGCTCAGGGTCGGGAGACCCAGTACTTC
D: NA; J: TRBJ2-3; V: TRBV19; size: NA; CDR3: CASSQGGPDTQYF; DNA: TGTGCCAGTAGTCAGGGGGGTCCAGATACGCAGTATTTT
D: NA; J: TRBJ2-2; V: TRBV6-5; size: NA; CDR3: CASRPRQTGELFF; DNA: TGTGCCAGCAGACCAAGACAGACCGGGGAGCTGTTTTTT
D: TRBD1; J: TRBJ1-2; V: TRBV12-5; size: NA; CDR3: CASAWQGDGYTF; DNA: TGTGCTAGTGCATGGCAGGGGGATGGCTACACCTTC
D: NA; J: TRBJ1-1; V: TRBV10-3; size: once; CDR3: CAITVRGPGAEAFF; DNA: TGTGCCATCACGGTACGCGGGCCCGGCGCTGAAGCTTTCTTT
D: NA; J: TRBJ1-2; V: TRBV6-5; size: NA; CDR3: CASSSIGQSGYTF; DNA: TGTGCCAGCAGTTCGATCGGACAGTCTGGCTACACCTTC
D: TRBD2; J: TRBJ2-7; V: TRBV5-1; size: NA; CDR3: CATRPTSDSYEQYF; DNA: TGCGCCACCCGACCTACTAGCGACTCCTACGAGCAGTACTTC
D: NA; J: TRBJ1-5; V: TRBV14; size: NA; CDR3: CASSHLAQGNQPQHF; DNA: TGTGCCAGCAGCCACCTGGCACAGGGCAATCAGCCCCAGCATTTT
D: NA; J: TRBJ2-5; V: TRBV5-6; size: NA; CDR3: CASSDVLASGTQYF; DNA: TGTGCCAGCAGCGATGTCTTGGCATCGGGGACCCAGTACTTC
D: NA; J: TRBJ1-3; V: TRBV5-1; size: NA; CDR3: CASSLVSGDGNTIYF; DNA: TGCGCCAGCAGCTTGGTTTCAGGGGATGGAAACACCATATATTTT
D: TRBD1; J: TRBJ1-3; V: TRBV19; size: NA; CDR3: CASHDRAYGNTIYF; DNA: TGTGCCAGTCACGACAGGGCTTATGGAAACACCATATATTTT
D: NA; J: TRBJ1-2; V: TRBV19; size: NA; CDR3: CASSRSDTNYGYTF; DNA: TGTGCCAGTAGTCGATCGGACACAAACTATGGCTACACCTTC
D: TRBD1; J: TRBJ1-2; V: TRBV10-3; size: NA; CDR3: CAIWTGYIANYGYTF; DNA: TGTGCCATCTGGACAGGGTATATAGCTAACTATGGCTACACCTTC
D: TRBD1; J: TRBJ2-2; V: TRBV6-5; size: NA; CDR3: CASNPGQGRTGELFF; DNA: TGTGCCAGCAACCCGGGACAGGGAAGAACCGGGGAGCTGTTTTTT
D: TRBD1; J: TRBJ1-2; V: TRBV5-4; size: NA; CDR3: CASSLGTGSDSHYTF; DNA: TGTGCCAGCAGCTTGGGGACAGGATCCGATAGTCACTACACCTTC
D: TRBD1; J: TRBJ1-1; V: TRBV19; size: NA; CDR3: CASKLLTGDTEAFF; DNA: TGTGCCAGTAAGCTACTAACAGGGGACACTGAAGCTTTCTTT
D: NA; J: TRBJ1-2; V: TRBV25-1; size: NA; CDR3: CASSEGRSGYTF; DNA: TGTGCCAGCAGTGAGGGGAGATCTGGCTACACCTTC
D: TRBD1; J: TRBJ1-1; V: TRBV4-1; size: NA; CDR3: CASSILGRGLNTEAFF; DNA: TGCGCCAGCAGCATCTTGGGCAGGGGGCTTAACACTGAAGCTTTCTTT
D: TRBD1; J: TRBJ1-2; V: TRBV10-2; size: NA; CDR3: CASRSGTGDHGYTF; DNA: TGCGCCAGCAGATCCGGGACAGGGGACCATGGCTACACCTTC
D: NA; J: TRBJ1-1; V: TRBV18; size: NA; CDR3: CASSPTGHHAEAFF; DNA: TGTGCCAGCTCACCAACAGGGCATCACGCTGAAGCTTTCTTT
D: NA; J: TRBJ2-5; V: TRBV18; size: NA; CDR3: CASSPLVEETQYF; DNA: TGTGCCAGCTCACCCCTGGTAGAAGAGACCCAGTACTTC
D: TRBD1; J: TRBJ1-6; V: TRBV9; size: NA; CDR3: CASSVTGQGNSPLHF; DNA: TGTGCCAGCAGCGTAACGGGACAGGGTAATTCACCCCTCCACTTT
D: TRBD1; J: TRBJ2-1; V: TRBV10-2; size: NA; CDR3: CASRKGTGPNEQFF; DNA: TGCGCCAGCAGGAAAGGGACAGGTCCCAATGAGCAGTTCTTC
D: TRBD1; J: TRBJ2-2; V: TRBV19; size: NA; CDR3: CASGTGGTGELFF; DNA: TGTGCCAGCGGGACAGGGGGTACCGGGGAGCTGTTTTTT
D: TRBD1; J: TRBJ2-6; V: TRBV7-3; size: NA; CDR3: CASSTGQGVASVSGANVLTF; DNA: TGTGCCAGCAGCACGGGACAGGGGGTCGCGTCCGTCTCTGGGGCCAACGTCCTGACTTTC
D: NA; J: TRBJ1-1; V: TRBV3-1/TRBV3-2; size: NA; CDR3: CASSQGTGTMQKAFF; DNA: TGTGCCAGCAGCCAAGGAACAGGGACGATGCAAAAAGCTTTCTTT
D: TRBD1; J: TRBJ1-5; V: TRBV23-1; size: NA; CDR3: CASSPGTENQPQHF; DNA: TGCGCCAGCAGTCCTGGGACAGAAAATCAGCCCCAGCATTTT
D: TRBD2; J: TRBJ2-3; V: TRBV6-4; size: NA; CDR3: CASSDGTSGGTDTQYF; DNA: TGTGCCAGCAGTGACGGGACTAGCGGGGGGACAGATACGCAGTATTTT
D: TRBD1; J: TRBJ1-2; V: TRBV18; size: NA; CDR3: CASSPDDRENGYTF; DNA: TGTGCCAGCTCGCCGGACGACAGGGAGAATGGCTACACCTTC
D: TRBD2; J: TRBJ2-2; V: TRBV19; size: NA; CDR3: CASSMGSGGTHTGELFF; DNA: TGTGCCAGTAGTATGGGTAGCGGGGGGACCCATACCGGGGAGCTGTTTTTT
D: NA; J: TRBJ1-2; V: TRBV6-5; size: once; CDR3: CASSYSGTGENYGYTF; DNA: TGTGCCAGCAGTTACTCCGGTACAGGCGAAAACTATGGCTACACCTTC
D: TRBD2; J: TRBJ2-3; V: TRBV7-3; size: few; CDR3: CASSPLTSALGAHRTDTQYF; DNA: TGTGCCAGCAGCCCGCTGACTAGCGCTCTGGGCGCCCATAGGACAGATACGCAGTATTTT
D: TRBD1; J: TRBJ2-7; V: TRBV7-3; size: NA; CDR3: CASSRGQGAVYEQYF; DNA: TGTGCCAGCAGCAGAGGACAGGGGGCTGTATACGAGCAGTACTTC
D: TRBD1; J: TRBJ1-5; V: TRBV5-1; size: NA; CDR3: CASSFASWGQGASIINQPQHF; DNA: TGCGCCAGCAGCTTTGCTTCCTGGGGGCAGGGGGCATCGATCATCAATCAGCCCCAGCATTTT